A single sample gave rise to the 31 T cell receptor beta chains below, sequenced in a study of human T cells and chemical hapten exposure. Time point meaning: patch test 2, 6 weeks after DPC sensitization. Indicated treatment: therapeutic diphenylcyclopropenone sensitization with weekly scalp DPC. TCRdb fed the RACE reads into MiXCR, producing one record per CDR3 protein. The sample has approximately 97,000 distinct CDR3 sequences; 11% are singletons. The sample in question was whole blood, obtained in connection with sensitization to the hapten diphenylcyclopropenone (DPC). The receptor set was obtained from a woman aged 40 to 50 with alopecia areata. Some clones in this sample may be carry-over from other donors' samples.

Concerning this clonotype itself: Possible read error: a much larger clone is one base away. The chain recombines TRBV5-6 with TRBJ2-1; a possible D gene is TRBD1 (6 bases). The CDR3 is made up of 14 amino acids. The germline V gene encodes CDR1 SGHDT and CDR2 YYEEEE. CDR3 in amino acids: CASSMRTGWHERFF. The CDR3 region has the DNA TGTGCCAGCAGCATGCGAACAGGGTGGCATGAGCGGTTCTTC.

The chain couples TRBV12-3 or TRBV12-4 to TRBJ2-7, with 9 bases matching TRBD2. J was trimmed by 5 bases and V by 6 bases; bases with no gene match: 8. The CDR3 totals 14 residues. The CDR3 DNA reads TGTGCCAGCAGCCGCCTGGAGCGGGAGGACGAGCAGTACTTC. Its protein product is CASSRLEREDEQYF.

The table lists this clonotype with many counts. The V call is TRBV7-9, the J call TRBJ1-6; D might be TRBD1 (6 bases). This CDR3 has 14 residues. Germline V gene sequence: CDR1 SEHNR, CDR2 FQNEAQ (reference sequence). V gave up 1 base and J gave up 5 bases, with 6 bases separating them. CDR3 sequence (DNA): TGTGCCAGCAGCTTAGGACAGGATAATTCACCCCTCCACTTT. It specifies CASSLGQDNSPLHF.

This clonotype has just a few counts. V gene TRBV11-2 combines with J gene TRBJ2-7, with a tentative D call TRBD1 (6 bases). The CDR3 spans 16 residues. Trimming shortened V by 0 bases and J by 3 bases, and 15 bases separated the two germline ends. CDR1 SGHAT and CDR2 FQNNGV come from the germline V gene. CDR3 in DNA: TGTGCCAGCAGCTTAGAGGCCCACCCCAGGGGCTACGAGCAGTACTTC. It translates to CASSLEAHPRGYEQYF.

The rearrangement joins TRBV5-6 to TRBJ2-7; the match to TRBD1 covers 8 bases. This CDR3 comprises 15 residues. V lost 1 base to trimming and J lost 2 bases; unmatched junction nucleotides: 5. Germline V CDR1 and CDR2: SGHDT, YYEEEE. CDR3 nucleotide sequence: TGTGCCAGCAGCTTGATTGGGACAGGAGCCTACGAGCAGTACTTC. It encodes CASSLIGTGAYEQYF.

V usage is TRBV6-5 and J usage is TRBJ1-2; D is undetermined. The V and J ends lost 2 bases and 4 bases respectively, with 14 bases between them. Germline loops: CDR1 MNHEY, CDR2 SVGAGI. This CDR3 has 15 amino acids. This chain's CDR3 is CASSYLRGSGYGYTF. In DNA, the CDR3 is TGTGCCAGCAGTTACCTCCGAGGTAGTGGCTATGGCTACACCTTC.

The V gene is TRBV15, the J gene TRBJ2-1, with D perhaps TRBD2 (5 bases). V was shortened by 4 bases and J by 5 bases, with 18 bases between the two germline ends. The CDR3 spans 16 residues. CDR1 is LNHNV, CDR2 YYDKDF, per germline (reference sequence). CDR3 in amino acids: CATSTPPGVGHNEQFF. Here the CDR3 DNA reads TGTGCCACCAGCACCCCTCCCGGGGTTGGACACAATGAGCAGTTCTTC.

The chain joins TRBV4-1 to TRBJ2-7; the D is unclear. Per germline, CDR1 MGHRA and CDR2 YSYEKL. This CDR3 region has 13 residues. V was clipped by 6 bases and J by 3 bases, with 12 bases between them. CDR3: CASSPAFGYEQYF. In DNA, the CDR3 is TGCGCCAGCAGTCCGGCATTTGGCTACGAGCAGTACTTC.

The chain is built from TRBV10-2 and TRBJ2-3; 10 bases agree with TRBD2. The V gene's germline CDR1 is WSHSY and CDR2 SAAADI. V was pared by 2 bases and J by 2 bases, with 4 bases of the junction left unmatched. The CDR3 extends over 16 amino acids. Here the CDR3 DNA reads TGCGCCAGCAGTGAGACTAGCGGGATCCTCACAGATACGCAGTATTTT. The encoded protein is CASSETSGILTDTQYF.

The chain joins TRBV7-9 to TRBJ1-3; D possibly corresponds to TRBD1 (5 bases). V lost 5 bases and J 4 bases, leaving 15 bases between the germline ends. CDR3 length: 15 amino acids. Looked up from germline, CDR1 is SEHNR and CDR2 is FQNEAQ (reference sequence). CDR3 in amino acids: CASSPTAGRGNTIYF. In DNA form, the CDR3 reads TGTGCCAGCAGCCCCACGGCGGGACGGGGAAACACCATATATTTT.

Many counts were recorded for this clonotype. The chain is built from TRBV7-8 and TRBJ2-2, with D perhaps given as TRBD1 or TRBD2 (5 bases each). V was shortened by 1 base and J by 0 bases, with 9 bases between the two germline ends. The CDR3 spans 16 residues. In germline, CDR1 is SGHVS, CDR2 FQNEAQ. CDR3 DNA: TGTGCCAGCAGCTTAGATGAGGGACCGAACACCGGGGAGCTGTTTTTT. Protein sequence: CASSLDEGPNTGELFF.

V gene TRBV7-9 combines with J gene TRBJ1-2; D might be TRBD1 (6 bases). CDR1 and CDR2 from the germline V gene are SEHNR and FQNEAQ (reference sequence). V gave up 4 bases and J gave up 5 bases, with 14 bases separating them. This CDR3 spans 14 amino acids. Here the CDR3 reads CASSSTGAGYGYTF. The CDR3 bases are TGTGCCAGCAGCTCTACGGGGGCAGGGTATGGCTACACCTTC.

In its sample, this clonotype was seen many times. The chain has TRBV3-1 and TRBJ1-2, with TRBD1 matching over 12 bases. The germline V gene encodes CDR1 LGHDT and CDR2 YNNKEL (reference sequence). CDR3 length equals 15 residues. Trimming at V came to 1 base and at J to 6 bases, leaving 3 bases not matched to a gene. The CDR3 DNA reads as TGTGCCAGCAGCCAAGGCGGGACAGGGGGCGATGGCTACACCTTC. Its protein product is CASSQGGTGGDGYTF.

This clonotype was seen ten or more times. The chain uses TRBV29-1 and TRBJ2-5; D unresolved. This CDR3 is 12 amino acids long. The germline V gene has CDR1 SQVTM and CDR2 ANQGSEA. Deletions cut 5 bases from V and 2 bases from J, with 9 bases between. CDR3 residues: CSVFRLQETQYF. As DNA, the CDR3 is TGCAGCGTTTTTCGGCTTCAAGAGACCCAGTACTTC.

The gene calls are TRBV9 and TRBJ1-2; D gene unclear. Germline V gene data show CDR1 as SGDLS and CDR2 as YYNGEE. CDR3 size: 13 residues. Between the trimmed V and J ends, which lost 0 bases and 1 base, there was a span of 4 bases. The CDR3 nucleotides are TGTGCCAGCAGCGTAGACAGTAACTATGGCTACACCTTC. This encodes CASSVDSNYGYTF. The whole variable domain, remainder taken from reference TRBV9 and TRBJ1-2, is DSGVTQTPKHLITATGQRVTLRCSPRSGDLSVYWYQQSLDQGLQFLIQYYNGEERAKGNILERFSAQQFPDLHSELNLSSLELGDSALYFCASSVDSNYGYTFGSGTRLTVV.

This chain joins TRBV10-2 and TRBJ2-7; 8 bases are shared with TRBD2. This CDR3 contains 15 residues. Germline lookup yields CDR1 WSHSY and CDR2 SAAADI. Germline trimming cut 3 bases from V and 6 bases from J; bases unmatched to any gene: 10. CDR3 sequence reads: CASSESGSDYGEQYF. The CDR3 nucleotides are TGCGCCAGCAGTGAAAGCGGGAGTGATTATGGCGAGCAGTACTTC.

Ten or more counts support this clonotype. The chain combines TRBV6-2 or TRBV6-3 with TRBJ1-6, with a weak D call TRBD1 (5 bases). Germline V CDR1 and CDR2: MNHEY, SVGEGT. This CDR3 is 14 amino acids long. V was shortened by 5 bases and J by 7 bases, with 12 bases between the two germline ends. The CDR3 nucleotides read TGTGCCAGCAGTCAGCGGGACGGGAATTCACCCCTCCACTTT. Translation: CASSQRDGNSPLHF.

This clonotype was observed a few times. In nucleotides, the CDR3 is TGTGCCAGCAGTGTCGGTGGAGAGACCCAGTACTTC. The encoded protein is CASSVGGETQYF. The rearrangement joins TRBV6-1 to TRBJ2-5, with no clear D. V shed 4 bases and J shed 4 bases, with 7 bases lying between them. Germline V gene sequence: CDR1 MNHNS, CDR2 SASEGT. The CDR3 loop spans 12 amino acids.

The CDR3 coding sequence is TGCAGTGCTAGGGCGATGGAAGGTTCGCTGTTTTTT. This encodes CSARAMEGSLFF. This rearrangement joins TRBV20-1 to TRBJ1-4; no definite D call. The CDR3 has 12 residues. Germline V gene lookup returns CDR1 DFQATT and CDR2 SNEGSKA (reference sequence). The V gene lost 3 bases and the J gene lost 14 bases, with 16 bases spanning the gap.

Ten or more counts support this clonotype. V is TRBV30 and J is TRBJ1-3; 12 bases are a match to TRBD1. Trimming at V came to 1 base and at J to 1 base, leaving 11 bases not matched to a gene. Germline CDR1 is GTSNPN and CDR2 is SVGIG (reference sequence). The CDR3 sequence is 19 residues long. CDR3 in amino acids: CAWSGGDRGLILSGNTIYF. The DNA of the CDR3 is TGTGCCTGGAGTGGAGGGGACAGGGGGCTCATTTTGTCTGGAAACACCATATATTTT.

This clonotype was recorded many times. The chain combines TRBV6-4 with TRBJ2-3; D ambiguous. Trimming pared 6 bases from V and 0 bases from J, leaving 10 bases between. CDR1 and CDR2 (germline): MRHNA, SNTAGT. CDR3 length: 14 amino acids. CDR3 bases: TGTGCCAGCAGCGAGAGATCTAGCACAGATACGCAGTATTTT. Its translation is CASSERSSTDTQYF.

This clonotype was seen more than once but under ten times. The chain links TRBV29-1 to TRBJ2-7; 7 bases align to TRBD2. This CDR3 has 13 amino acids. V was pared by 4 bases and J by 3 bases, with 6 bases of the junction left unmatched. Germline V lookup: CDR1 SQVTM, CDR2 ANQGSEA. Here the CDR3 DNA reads TGCAGCGTTGCCGGGACTACGTACTACGAGCAGTACTTC. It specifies CSVAGTTYYEQYF.

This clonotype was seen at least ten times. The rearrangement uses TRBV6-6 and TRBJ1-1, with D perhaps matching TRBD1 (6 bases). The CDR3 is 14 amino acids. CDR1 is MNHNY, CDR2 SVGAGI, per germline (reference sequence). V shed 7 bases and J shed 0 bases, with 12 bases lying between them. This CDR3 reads CASILQGVNTEAFF. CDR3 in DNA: TGTGCCAGCATTTTACAGGGCGTGAACACTGAAGCTTTCTTT.

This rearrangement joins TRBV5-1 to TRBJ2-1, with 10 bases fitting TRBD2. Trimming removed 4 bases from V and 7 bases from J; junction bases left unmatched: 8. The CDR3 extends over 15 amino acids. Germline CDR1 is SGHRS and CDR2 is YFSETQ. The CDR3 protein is CASSRLAGAGNEQFF. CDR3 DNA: TGCGCCAGCAGCCGTCTAGCGGGAGCCGGAAATGAGCAGTTCTTC.

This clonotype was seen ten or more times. CDR3 nucleotides: TGTGCCAGCAGCTTATTTGGGACAGTCCCCCCCCTTCGCCAGCCCCAGCATTTT. Translating it yields CASSLFGTVPPLRQPQHF. V usage is TRBV7-6 and J usage is TRBJ1-5; 7 bases fit TRBD1. CDR3 length: 18 residues. Germline-derived CDR1 and CDR2 are SGHVS and FNYEAQ. Trimming removed 2 bases from V and 7 bases from J; junction bases left unmatched: 17.

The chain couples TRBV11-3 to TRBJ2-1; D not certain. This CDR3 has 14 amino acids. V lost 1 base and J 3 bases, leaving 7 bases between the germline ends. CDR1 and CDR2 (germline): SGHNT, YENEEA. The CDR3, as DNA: TGTGCCAGCAGCTTAGGTCCTGGCTACAATGAGCAGTTCTTC. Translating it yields CASSLGPGYNEQFF. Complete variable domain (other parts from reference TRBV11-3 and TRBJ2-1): EAGVVQSPRYKIIEKKQPVAFWCNPISGHNTLYWYLQNLGQGPELLIRYENEEAVDDSQLPKDRFSAERLKGVDSTLKIQPAELGDSAVYLCASSLGPGYNEQFFGPGTRLTVL.

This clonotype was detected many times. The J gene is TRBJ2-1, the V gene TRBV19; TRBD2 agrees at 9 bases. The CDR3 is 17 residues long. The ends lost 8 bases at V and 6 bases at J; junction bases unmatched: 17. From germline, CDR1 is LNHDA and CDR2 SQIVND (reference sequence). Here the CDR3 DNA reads TGTGCCAGTCTAGACATCAACGGCCTAGCGGGATTCAATGAGCAGTTCTTC. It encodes CASLDINGLAGFNEQFF.

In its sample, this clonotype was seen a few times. The CDR3 protein is CASSPSGGHNQPQHF. CDR3 DNA sequence: TGTGCCAGCAGTCCCTCGGGCGGGCACAATCAGCCCCAGCATTTT. The chain links TRBV6-5 to TRBJ1-5; D remains unclear. Trimming cost V 5 bases and J 3 bases, with 14 bases left between them. CDR1 and CDR2 from the germline V gene are MNHEY and SVGAGI. This CDR3 spans 15 amino acids.

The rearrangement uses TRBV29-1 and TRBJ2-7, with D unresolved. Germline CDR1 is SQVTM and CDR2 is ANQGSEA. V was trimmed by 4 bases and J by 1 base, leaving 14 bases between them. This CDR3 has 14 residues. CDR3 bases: TGCAGCGTTGTTCCTGAAGGACGGTCCTACGAGCAGTACTTC. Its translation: CSVVPEGRSYEQYF.

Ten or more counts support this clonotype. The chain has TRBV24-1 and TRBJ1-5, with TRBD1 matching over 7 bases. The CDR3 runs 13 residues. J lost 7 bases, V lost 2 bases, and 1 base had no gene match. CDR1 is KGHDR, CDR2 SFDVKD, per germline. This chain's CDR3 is CATSDYRGQPQHF. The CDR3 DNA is TGTGCCACCAGTGATTACAGGGGACAGCCCCAGCATTTT.

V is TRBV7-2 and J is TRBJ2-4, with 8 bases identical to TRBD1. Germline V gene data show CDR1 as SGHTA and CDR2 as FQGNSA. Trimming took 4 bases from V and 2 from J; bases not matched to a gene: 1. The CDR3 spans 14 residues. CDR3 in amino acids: CASSWDRSKNIQYF. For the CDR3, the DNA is TGTGCCAGCAGCTGGGACAGGTCCAAAAACATTCAGTACTTC.